The 26 T cell receptor beta chains below come from one sample, sequenced in a study of T-cell reconstitution after alpha-beta-depleted transplantation in children. Construction of the TCRbeta library involved unique molecular identifiers. TCRdb re-derived calls from the PCR reads in MiXCR, one entry per CDR3 protein. The sample yields fewer than 1 million distinct CDR3 sequences, approximately 15% seen once. This material consisted of PBMCs, mostly from graft donor cells, taken 360 days after TCRalphabeta/CD19-depleted stem cell transplant. These receptors were obtained from a male patient between 10 and 17 years old who had a stem cell transplant for acute lymphoblastic leukemia, so the T cells may come from the graft donor.

This clonotype was seen a handful of times. The rearrangement links TRBV11-2 to TRBJ2-5; D is ambiguous. Germline-derived CDR1 and CDR2 are SGHAT and FQNNGV. The CDR3 is 14 amino acids. Deletions cut 2 bases from V and 5 bases from J, with 12 bases between. This CDR3 reads CASSLYGRTETQYF. The CDR3 nucleotides read TGTGCCAGCAGCTTATACGGCAGGACGGAGACCCAGTACTTC.

The sample holds a few counts of this clonotype. This chain connects TRBV7-3 to TRBJ2-7; perhaps TRBD2 as D (6 bases). V lost 5 bases and J 4 bases, leaving 18 bases between the germline ends. Germline CDR1 and CDR2: SGHTA and FQGTGA. The CDR3 covers 15 residues. In DNA form, the CDR3 reads TGTGCCAGCAGCGCACTAGCTGGGATTCAATACGAGCAGTACTTC. This sequence encodes CASSALAGIQYEQYF.

In this sample, this clonotype turned up once. The chain uses TRBV10-2 and TRBJ1-6; TRBD1 matches 10 bases. Germline V CDR1 and CDR2: WSHSY, SAAADI. The CDR3 has 13 amino acids. V trimming: 8 bases; J trimming: 8 bases; junction bases outside the gene matches: 3. CDR3 region: CASGDRGDSPLHF. The CDR3 bases are TGCGCCAGCGGGGACAGGGGAGATTCACCCCTCCACTTT.

This clonotype was recorded many times. CDR3 in amino acids: CSVSPLWDRGVAFF. In DNA form, the CDR3 reads TGCAGCGTCTCACCTCTTTGGGACAGGGGGGTTGCTTTCTTT. This chain links TRBV29-1 with TRBJ1-1, with 11 bases lining up with TRBD1. The V segment lost 6 bases and the J segment 11 bases; nucleotides outside the gene matches: 14. Germline CDR1 is SQVTM and CDR2 is ANQGSEA. CDR3 length: 14 amino acids.

This clonotype has just one count. V gene TRBV6-2 or TRBV6-3 combines with J gene TRBJ2-2, with 14 positions matching TRBD2. This CDR3 has 18 residues. Germline CDR1 and CDR2: MNHEY and SVGEGT. The V segment lost 6 bases and the J segment 8 bases; nucleotides outside the gene matches: 14. The CDR3 nucleotides are TGTGCCAGCAGCTTACCCCTGGGACTAGCGGGAGTTTCGGGGGAGCTGTTTTTT. Translation gives CASSLPLGLAGVSGELFF.

This clonotype has just a few counts. V and J are TRBV27 and TRBJ2-5; 7 positions match TRBD2. This CDR3 comprises 15 residues. V lost 7 bases and J lost 5; bases outside the gene matches: 13. Per germline, CDR1 MNHEY and CDR2 SMNVEV (reference sequence). CDR3 nucleotides: TGTGCCAGCAAGGAGGGAGGGCCCGGGTCCGAGACCCAGTACTTC. Protein sequence: CASKEGGPGSETQYF.

The chain joins TRBV10-3 to TRBJ2-3; TRBD1 aligns across 11 bases. Trimming at V came to 2 bases and at J to 6 bases, leaving 1 base not matched to a gene. Per the germline V gene, CDR1 is ENHRY and CDR2 is SYGVKD. This CDR3 region has 14 residues. CDR3 in amino acids: CAISEGQGADTQYF. The CDR3, as DNA: TGTGCCATCAGTGAGGGACAGGGGGCGGATACGCAGTATTTT.

CDR3 in amino acids: CASSLRGRLDTEAFF. Written as DNA, the CDR3 is TGTGCCAGCTCACTCAGGGGGCGACTTGACACTGAAGCTTTCTTT. This chain uses TRBV18 with TRBJ1-1; 8 nucleotides agree with TRBD1. This CDR3 comprises 15 residues. Germline CDR1 reads KGHSH; CDR2 reads LQKENI. The V gene end was trimmed by 4 bases and the J gene end by 3 bases; junction bases not matched to a gene: 7.

The chain carries TRBV6-1 and TRBJ2-2; 7 nucleotides align to TRBD1. The CDR3 covers 14 residues. The J segment lost 5 bases and the V segment lost 4 bases, leaving 4 bases of the junction unmatched. Germline-derived CDR1 and CDR2 are MNHNS and SASEGT. The CDR3 coding sequence is TGTGCCAGCAGTGGCCACAGGGGAACCGGGGAGCTGTTTTTT. It specifies CASSGHRGTGELFF.

In its sample, this clonotype was seen a few times. The junction does not match germline at one end; this may be a read error. V usage is TRBV5-1 and J usage is TRBJ2-1; 7 bases line up with TRBD1. This CDR3 has 13 amino acids. Germline CDR1 and CDR2: SGHRS and YFSETQ. CDR3 protein: CASSWDRRDSDRF. The CDR3 region has the DNA TGCGCCAGCAGCTGGGACCGCCGGGACAGCGACAGGTTC.

This sequence joins TRBV29-1 and TRBJ2-1; the D is unclear. This CDR3 region has 12 residues. Per the germline V gene, CDR1 is SQVTM and CDR2 is ANQGSEA. V lost 6 bases, J lost 2 bases, and 8 bases lay in between. The CDR3 loop is CSVERAYNEQFF. In DNA form, the CDR3 reads TGCAGCGTGGAGCGTGCCTACAATGAGCAGTTCTTC.

The genes are TRBV24-1 and TRBJ1-5, with D maybe TRBD1 (6 bases). This CDR3 region has 13 residues. Germline V lookup: CDR1 KGHDR, CDR2 SFDVKD. Trimming took off 10 bases at V and 6 bases at J, with 15 bases between the two ends. CDR3 nucleotide sequence: TGTGCCACAAATACAGGGCTCGGTCAGCCCCAGCATTTT. It encodes CATNTGLGQPQHF.

There are many counts of this clonotype. V gene TRBV12-3 or TRBV12-4 combines with J gene TRBJ2-7; TRBD1 might be the D (5 bases). The V end was cut by 6 bases, the J end by 1 base, with 10 bases between. This CDR3 spans 13 amino acids. The CDR3 spells CASRSTVSYEQYF. CDR3 nucleotide sequence: TGTGCCAGCAGATCGACAGTTTCCTACGAGCAGTACTTC.

This clonotype was counted a few times. The rearrangement uses TRBV10-3 and TRBJ2-7; 10 nucleotides match TRBD2. The germline V gene encodes CDR1 ENHRY and CDR2 SYGVKD. The CDR3 covers 18 residues. The J segment lost 6 bases and the V segment lost 0 bases, leaving 14 bases of the junction unmatched. In DNA, the CDR3 is TGTGCCATCAGTGAGTCGAATCTAGCGGGAGCTCCATCGAGCGAGCAGTACTTC. As protein: CAISESNLAGAPSSEQYF.

This clonotype was seen more than once but under ten times. The rearrangement links TRBV7-2 to TRBJ1-3, with a weak D call TRBD1 (5 bases). The V gene's germline CDR1 is SGHTA and CDR2 FQGNSA. Trimming removed 5 bases at V and 8 bases at J, with 13 bases between. CDR3 length: 13 residues. The chain's CDR3 is CASSQVREDTIYF. DNA of the CDR3: TGTGCCAGCAGCCAGGTCAGGGAGGACACCATATATTTT.

The rearrangement uses TRBV27 and TRBJ1-5; TRBD1 agrees at 8 bases. Germline CDR1 MNHEY, CDR2 SMNVEV (reference sequence). Trimming cost V 6 bases and J 3 bases; bases outside gene matches: 7. This CDR3 has 15 residues. In DNA, the CDR3 is TGTGCCAGCAGCCAGGGGGCTATCCCCAATCAGCCCCAGCATTTT. Translated, it gives CASSQGAIPNQPQHF.

The gene calls are TRBV5-1 and TRBJ2-1, with D hard to call. V lost 2 bases and J 0 bases, leaving 12 bases between the germline ends. The germline CDR1 and CDR2 sequences are SGHRS and YFSETQ. The CDR3 has 16 amino acids. CDR3: CASSLTRLSSYNEQFF. The CDR3 bases are TGCGCCAGCAGCTTAACCAGGCTTAGCTCCTACAATGAGCAGTTCTTC.

This clonotype was seen only a few times. The V and J genes are TRBV4-2 and TRBJ2-7; D is unresolved. Germline CDR1 and CDR2: LGHNA and YNFKEQ. Trimming took 4 bases from V and 11 from J, leaving 18 bases between them. This CDR3 is built from 13 residues. The CDR3 here is CASSPSDSFKKYF. As DNA, the CDR3 is TGTGCCAGCAGCCCCTCCGACTCCTTTAAGAAGTACTTC.

This clonotype was picked up a small number of times. The rearrangement joins TRBV12-3 or TRBV12-4 to TRBJ2-3; D perhaps matches TRBD2 (6 bases). V lost 6 bases and J lost 5, with 24 bases in between. The CDR3 has 17 amino acids. The DNA for the CDR3 is TGTGCCAGCAGCAACTCCGGGACCCCTTCGCGGGGAGATACGCAGTATTTT. Its translation is CASSNSGTPSRGDTQYF.

The table lists this clonotype with a few counts. This chain links TRBV12-3 or TRBV12-4 with TRBJ2-7; 9 bases agree with TRBD1. CDR3 size: 14 residues. Losses at the gene ends were 7 bases for V and 2 bases for J; bases not matched to a gene: 6. CDR3 in amino acids: CASKLGQGAYEQYF. The CDR3 nucleotides read TGTGCCAGCAAGCTGGGACAGGGAGCCTACGAGCAGTACTTC.

The chain employs TRBV6-2 or TRBV6-3 and TRBJ2-5, with 9 positions matching TRBD1. V lost 6 bases to trimming and J lost 1 base; unmatched junction nucleotides: 9. Germline V gene data show CDR1 as MNHEY and CDR2 as SVGEGT. The CDR3 is 16 residues long. CDR3 in amino acids: CASRPLGTGSQETQYF. The DNA of the CDR3 is TGTGCCAGCAGGCCCTTGGGGACAGGGAGCCAAGAGACCCAGTACTTC.

This sequence joins TRBV12-3 or TRBV12-4 and TRBJ2-7; D might be TRBD2 (6 bases). The CDR3 is 15 amino acids. With 2 bases removed from V and 3 bases from J, the gap between germline ends came to 14 bases. In DNA form, the CDR3 reads TGTGCCAGCAGTTTACGGCGTAGGAGGGGCTACGAGCAGTACTTC. It specifies CASSLRRRRGYEQYF.

V is TRBV7-7 and J is TRBJ2-3, with a weak D call TRBD2 (5 bases). Germline-derived CDR1 and CDR2 are SSHAT and FNYEAQ (reference sequence). The CDR3 totals 16 residues. Trimming cost V 0 bases and J 1 base, with 11 bases left between them. The CDR3 DNA sequence: TGTGCCAGCAGCTTAGCGGTGGGAGTGGGCACAGATACGCAGTATTTT. This translates into CASSLAVGVGTDTQYF.

This clonotype has more than one count but fewer than ten. The chain joins TRBV27 to TRBJ1-5; perhaps TRBD1 as D (5 bases). The CDR3 extends over 16 amino acids. V was pared by 3 bases and J by 7 bases, with 19 bases between. Germline CDR1 and CDR2: MNHEY and SMNVEV (reference sequence). The CDR3 DNA follows: TGTGCCAGCAGTTTTCTGGGCAGGGAGGCGGAACAGCCCCAGCATTTT. Translating it yields CASSFLGREAEQPQHF.

The chain carries TRBV20-1 and TRBJ2-4; D is possibly TRBD1 (6 bases). The CDR3 is made up of 14 amino acids. Germline CDR1 is DFQATT and CDR2 is SNEGSKA (reference sequence). The V and J ends lost 4 bases and 3 bases respectively, with 13 bases between them. The CDR3 reads CSATGTRSKNIQYF. The CDR3 nucleotides read TGCAGTGCTACCGGGACAAGGAGCAAAAACATTCAGTACTTC.

This chain links TRBV5-1 with TRBJ2-1, with D tentatively TRBD1 (6 bases). Trimming removed 5 bases from V and 4 bases from J, with 13 bases in between. Germline CDR1 is SGHRS and CDR2 is YFSETQ. The CDR3 is made up of 14 amino acids. The CDR3: CASRTGHQYNEQFF. Written as DNA, the CDR3 is TGCGCCAGCAGGACGGGACATCAATACAATGAGCAGTTCTTC.